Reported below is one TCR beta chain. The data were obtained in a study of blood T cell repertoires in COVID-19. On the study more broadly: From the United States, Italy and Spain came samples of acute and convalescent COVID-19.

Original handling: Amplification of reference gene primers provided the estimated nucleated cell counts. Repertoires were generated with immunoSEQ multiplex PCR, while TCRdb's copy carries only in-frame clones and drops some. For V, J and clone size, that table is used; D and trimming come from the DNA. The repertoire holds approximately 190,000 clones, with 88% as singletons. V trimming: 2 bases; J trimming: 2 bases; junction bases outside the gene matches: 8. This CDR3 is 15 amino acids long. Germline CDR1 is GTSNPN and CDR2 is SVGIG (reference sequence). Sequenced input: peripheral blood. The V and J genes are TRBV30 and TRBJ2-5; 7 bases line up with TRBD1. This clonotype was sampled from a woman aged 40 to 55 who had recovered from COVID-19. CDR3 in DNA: TGTGCCTGGAGTCCTAACCCAGGGGGTCAAGAGACCCAGTACTTC. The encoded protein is CAWSPNPGGQETQYF.